This entry features one T cell receptor (beta chain) sequence. Its antigen is unknown. This sample was taken from a study of T cell responses to AZD1222 COVID-19 vaccine. Study results and limitations: Clonal diversity was possibly underestimated, and white British individuals and females predominated among donors.

Clones were sequenced by immunoSEQ multiplex PCR, and TCRdb holds only the in-frame ones, with some missing. The table has 75,000 to 100,000 clones, around 89% seen once. The CDR3 has 13 residues. The V gene lost 2 bases and the J gene lost 4 bases, with 9 bases spanning the gap. The sequence came from an adult in good health. The chain is built from TRBV12-3 or TRBV12-4 and TRBJ2-7; D is ambiguous. Material: peripheral blood, obtained on day 0 of AZD1222 vaccination. CDR3 coding DNA: TGTGCCAGCAGTTTAAGGGCCCTTTACGAGCAGTACTTC. This codes for CASSLRALYEQYF.